This is a list of T cell receptor beta chains from one sample in a study of CD8 T cells in ankylosing spondylitis. TCRdb recomputed calls from the 5' RACE reads with MiXCR, one row per CDR3 protein. Among roughly 130,000 distinct CDR3 sequences listed, approximately 9.9% were seen once. The sequenced sample consisted of blood, either unsorted or a sorted T cell fraction (not recorded which). These receptors were taken from a male donor with ankylosing spondylitis or in good health (not recorded which). The conserved cysteine and the conserved F or W are not part of the CDR3 here. Each record gives: D gene, V gene, CDR3 protein. A D gene is named only where the DNA matches it firmly.

d_gene: TRBD2
v_gene: TRBV4-2
CDR3aa: ASSPQPPLAGDNEQF

d_gene: TRBD2
v_gene: TRBV20-1
CDR3aa: SASPGTSSYNEQF

d_gene: .
v_gene: TRBV11-2
CDR3aa: ASSLDRGGSYEQY

d_gene: TRBD1
v_gene: TRBV4-3
CDR3aa: ASSQASDRAYEQY

d_gene: TRBD2
v_gene: TRBV27
CDR3aa: ASSFSGSYEQY

d_gene: .
v_gene: TRBV4-2
CDR3aa: ASSQVPLGPEKLF

d_gene: TRBD1
v_gene: TRBV7-9
CDR3aa: ASSPLDRGSVNEQF

d_gene: .
v_gene: TRBV5-1
CDR3aa: ASSLVRGSNRNEQF

d_gene: .
v_gene: TRBV5-1
CDR3aa: ASSLEGLSYNEQF

d_gene: TRBD1
v_gene: TRBV28
CDR3aa: ASSPVGQGASFQETQY

d_gene: .
v_gene: TRBV15
CDR3aa: ATSRSRSGELF

d_gene: .
v_gene: TRBV5-1
CDR3aa: ASSLPGADEQF

d_gene: .
v_gene: TRBV18
CDR3aa: ASSPEGAVLTNEQF

d_gene: TRBD1
v_gene: TRBV7-2
CDR3aa: ASSLGDRANTEAF

d_gene: TRBD2
v_gene: TRBV12-3/TRBV12-4
CDR3aa: ASSWPAGGQDTQY

d_gene: .
v_gene: TRBV6-1
CDR3aa: ASTAAVPQETQY

d_gene: TRBD1
v_gene: TRBV5-1
CDR3aa: ASRPDRAGGWSYEQY

d_gene: TRBD2
v_gene: TRBV29-1
CDR3aa: SGRLAGNEQF

d_gene: TRBD2
v_gene: TRBV7-2
CDR3aa: ASSRPGGTGELF

d_gene: TRBD1
v_gene: TRBV5-1
CDR3aa: ASSPSDREETQY

d_gene: TRBD2
v_gene: TRBV11-2
CDR3aa: ASSWGLATSYNEQF

d_gene: .
v_gene: TRBV18
CDR3aa: ASSPPRPNTGELF

d_gene: .
v_gene: TRBV5-1
CDR3aa: ASSQSRGARSYNEQF

d_gene: .
v_gene: TRBV6-1
CDR3aa: ASSPGGNNYEQY

d_gene: TRBD1
v_gene: TRBV7-9
CDR3aa: ASSPRTGADEQY

d_gene: TRBD1
v_gene: TRBV12-3/TRBV12-4
CDR3aa: ASSTGGPFETQY

d_gene: TRBD2
v_gene: TRBV20-1
CDR3aa: SARKRAGVGHEQY

d_gene: .
v_gene: TRBV6-5
CDR3aa: ASTSRVDIQY

d_gene: TRBD2
v_gene: TRBV5-1
CDR3aa: ASSSGTKAQETQY

d_gene: TRBD2
v_gene: TRBV12-3/TRBV12-4
CDR3aa: ASSPTTSGRSSYEQY

d_gene: .
v_gene: TRBV5-6
CDR3aa: ASSFGTADHSEQY

d_gene: TRBD2
v_gene: TRBV12-3/TRBV12-4
CDR3aa: ASSLTSGRADTQY

d_gene: .
v_gene: TRBV18
CDR3aa: ASSPAGVTTEQY

d_gene: .
v_gene: TRBV7-2
CDR3aa: ASSLGSSTYEQY

d_gene: TRBD1
v_gene: TRBV5-1
CDR3aa: ASSWRTGDAEAF

d_gene: TRBD2
v_gene: TRBV9
CDR3aa: ASSVDFYGGSTYNEQF

d_gene: .
v_gene: TRBV3-1
CDR3aa: ASSQPAVGEQF

d_gene: .
v_gene: TRBV7-2
CDR3aa: ASSQSRNNEQY

d_gene: TRBD1
v_gene: TRBV12-3/TRBV12-4
CDR3aa: ASSWTGRTDTQY

d_gene: TRBD2
v_gene: TRBV5-1
CDR3aa: ASKGLAADNELF

d_gene: TRBD1
v_gene: TRBV10-3
CDR3aa: AISESRTGGTETQY

d_gene: .
v_gene: TRBV12-3/TRBV12-4
CDR3aa: ASSLAETGSYNSPLH

d_gene: .
v_gene: TRBV9
CDR3aa: ASSPPPGGGYTGELF

d_gene: .
v_gene: TRBV25-1
CDR3aa: ASSESRAPYEQY

d_gene: TRBD1
v_gene: TRBV5-1
CDR3aa: ASSPGQGADTQY

d_gene: TRBD2
v_gene: TRBV12-3/TRBV12-4
CDR3aa: ASSFASGRAPSTDTQY

d_gene: .
v_gene: TRBV4-2
CDR3aa: ASSQDWATNEQF

d_gene: .
v_gene: TRBV4-2
CDR3aa: ASRPRAGTYEQY

d_gene: .
v_gene: TRBV3-1
CDR3aa: ASSPTLGGFVSNEKLF

d_gene: .
v_gene: TRBV28
CDR3aa: ASRSAGAGDQETQY

d_gene: TRBD2
v_gene: TRBV28
CDR3aa: ASSSVFGERNSGSRGEQF

d_gene: .
v_gene: TRBV5-6
CDR3aa: ASSLGPQGGTGELF

d_gene: .
v_gene: TRBV7-2
CDR3aa: ASSFGGSDEQY

d_gene: TRBD1
v_gene: TRBV29-1
CDR3aa: SVEDRAGTGWRGYT

d_gene: .
v_gene: TRBV28
CDR3aa: ASRQLRSVGTQY

d_gene: .
v_gene: TRBV5-5
CDR3aa: ASSFAGEQY

d_gene: TRBD2
v_gene: TRBV7-2
CDR3aa: ASSLARTSGRRNEQY

d_gene: .
v_gene: TRBV11-2
CDR3aa: ASSMGPSVAGELF

d_gene: .
v_gene: TRBV10-3
CDR3aa: AISPHGSHEQY